This T cell receptor beta chain was captured by sequencing in a study of cytomegalovirus exposure and HLA in healthy donors. Study details: It was reported in a later analysis that the approximately 120 validation repertoires used the same platform as the approximately 670 first-cohort repertoires. Study outcomes and limitations: Overall, approximately 150 TCR beta chains were annotated as cytomegalovirus-associated.

A word on this clone: The antigen is unknown.

The donors belonged to the approximately 110-subject validation cohort, separate from the 666-subject first cohort. TCRdb's copy holds only in-frame clones and misses some; the assay was immunoSEQ multiplex PCR. The sample lists about 280,000 clones; 88% were seen once. The specimen sequenced was PBMCs. The receptor was isolated from a woman aged 18 to 35 in good health and CMV-seronegative.

The CDR3, as DNA: TGTGCCAGCAGCTTCGTTGGACAAGCCCCGGGGACCCAGTACTTC. Translation: CASSFVGQAPGTQYF. The chain recombines TRBV7-9 with TRBJ2-5, with D possibly TRBD1 on 5 matching bases. Germline CDR1 and CDR2: SEHNR and FQNEAQ (reference sequence). CDR3 size: 15 residues. Deletions cut 3 bases from V and 7 bases from J, with 18 bases between.